The clone carrying this T cell receptor beta chain was observed many times. Its matching antigen is unknown. The data derive from a study of metastatic and nonmetastatic thyroid tumors. Whole-study context: Patients with malignant and benign thyroid disease provided blood and tumor or nodule tissue, whose repertoires were compared.

TCRdb re-called the PCR reads with MiXCR. This sample yields approximately 30,000 clones, of which roughly 15% are seen a single time; 3.4% belongs to the top ten. Thyroid surgery took place with no prior treatment in any patient. Findings and limits, study-wide: A significant increase in TCR beta diversity was reportedly seen in malignant thyroid tumors relative to benign nodules, in blood and tumor.

This TCR was sampled from a female donor with papillary thyroid cancer or a benign thyroid nodule (not recorded which). Some clones in this sample may be carry-over from other donors' samples. Sequencing was carried out using blood.

The CDR3, as DNA: TGTGCCAGTAAGTCACAGGGCCTAACCTACGAGCAGTACTTC. Residues: CASKSQGLTYEQYF. This chain connects TRBV19 to TRBJ2-7; D might be TRBD1 (6 bases). V shed 7 bases and J shed 2 bases, with 15 bases lying between them. This CDR3 contains 14 residues. CDR1 and CDR2 (germline): LNHDA, SQIVND (reference sequence).